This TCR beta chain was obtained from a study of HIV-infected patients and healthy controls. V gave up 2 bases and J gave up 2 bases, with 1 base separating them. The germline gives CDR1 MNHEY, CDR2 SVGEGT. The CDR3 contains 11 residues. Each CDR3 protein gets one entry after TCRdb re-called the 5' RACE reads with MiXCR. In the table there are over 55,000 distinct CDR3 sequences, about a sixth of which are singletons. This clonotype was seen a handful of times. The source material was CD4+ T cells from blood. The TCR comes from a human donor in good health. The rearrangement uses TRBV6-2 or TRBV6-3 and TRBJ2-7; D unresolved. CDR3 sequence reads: CASSYAYEQYF. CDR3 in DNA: TGTGCCAGCAGTTACGCCTACGAGCAGTACTTC.